Listed here are 7 T cell receptor beta chains from one sample, sequenced in a study of blood T cell repertoires in COVID-19. Some clones are missing from TCRdb's copy, which holds only in-frame ones; the method was immunoSEQ multiplex PCR. The sample lists around 290,000 clones, about 88% occurring once. The sample taken for sequencing was PBMCs or T cells enriched from blood (not recorded which). These receptor sequences come from a woman aged 60 to 75 in a cohort exposed to, infected with or recovered from COVID-19 (not recorded which).

V is TRBV7-9 and J is TRBJ1-4; TRBD1 might be the D (6 bases). Trimming removed 7 bases from V and 4 bases from J, with 13 bases in between. In germline, CDR1 is SEHNR, CDR2 FQNEAQ (reference sequence). This CDR3 comprises 14 residues. For the CDR3, the DNA is TGTGCCAGCACCGCCGGACAGCATAATGAAAAACTGTTTTTT. Translated, it gives CASTAGQHNEKLFF.

This chain links TRBV7-2 with TRBJ1-5; 9 bases are shared with TRBD1. This CDR3 comprises 19 residues. J gave up 3 bases and V 1 base, and 13 bases lay outside the gene matches. CDR1 is SGHTA, CDR2 FQGNSA, per germline. Written as DNA, the CDR3 is TGTGCCAGCAGCTTAGGCCAATCAGCCGGGACAGGGACCAATCAGCCCCAGCATTTT. This translates into CASSLGQSAGTGTNQPQHF.

The rearrangement links TRBV20-1 to TRBJ1-2, with unresolved D. V shed 2 bases and J shed 8 bases, with 9 bases lying between them. The CDR3 covers 11 residues. Per the germline V gene, CDR1 is DFQATT and CDR2 is SNEGSKA (reference sequence). CDR3 in amino acids: CSARRTQGYTF. For the CDR3, the DNA is TGCAGTGCTAGACGGACTCAGGGCTACACCTTC.

The chain has TRBV7-2 and TRBJ2-7; 7 nucleotides match TRBD1. The CDR3 contains 14 residues. Germline CDR1 SGHTA, CDR2 FQGNSA. The V and J ends lost 1 base and 6 bases, in that order; junction bases with no gene match: 6. The CDR3 spells CASSLETGSGEQYF. The CDR3 coding sequence is TGTGCCAGCAGCTTAGAGACAGGGTCTGGCGAGCAGTACTTC. The full variable domain, its missing parts supplied by reference TRBV7-2 and TRBJ2-7, is GAGVSQSPSNKVTEKGKDVELRCDPISGHTALYWYRQSLGQGLEFLIYFQGNSAPDKSGLPSDRFSAERTGGSVSTLTIQRTQQEDSAVYLCASSLETGSGEQYFGPGTRLTVT.

CDR3 region: CASSLTGLSGNTIYF. The CDR3 DNA follows: TGTGCCAGCAGCTTAACAGGCCTCTCTGGAAACACCATATATTTT. V usage is TRBV7-8 and J usage is TRBJ1-3; weak D call: TRBD1 (5 bases). Looked up from germline, CDR1 is SGHVS and CDR2 is FQNEAQ. This CDR3 comprises 15 residues. The ends were cut back, 2 bases at V and 0 bases at J, with 8 bases in the middle.

The genes are TRBV2 and TRBJ1-1, with D possibly TRBD1 on 6 matching bases. The CDR3 totals 14 residues. Looked up from germline, CDR1 is SNHLY and CDR2 is FYNNEI. V dropped 4 bases and J dropped 0 bases, with 9 bases sitting between them. The CDR3 DNA reads TGTGCCAGCAGTGGGGGACAATTGAACACTGAAGCTTTCTTT. Residues: CASSGGQLNTEAFF.

The chain uses TRBV15 and TRBJ1-5, with TRBD1 identical over 8 bases. Germline V gene data show CDR1 as LNHNV and CDR2 as YYDKDF (reference sequence). With 0 bases clipped from V and 4 bases from J, the junction kept 11 bases outside the gene matches. The CDR3 is 18 amino acids. CDR3 residues: CATSRDQPRTGPNQPQHF. DNA of the CDR3: TGTGCCACCAGCAGAGATCAGCCCAGGACAGGGCCTAATCAGCCCCAGCATTTT. Full variable domain (rest looked up from reference TRBV15 and TRBJ1-5): DAMVIQNPRYQVTQFGKPVTLSCSQTLNHNVMYWYQQKSSQAPKLLFHYYDKDFNNEADTPDNFQSRRPNTSFCFLDIRSPGLGDTAMYLCATSRDQPRTGPNQPQHFGDGTRLSIL.